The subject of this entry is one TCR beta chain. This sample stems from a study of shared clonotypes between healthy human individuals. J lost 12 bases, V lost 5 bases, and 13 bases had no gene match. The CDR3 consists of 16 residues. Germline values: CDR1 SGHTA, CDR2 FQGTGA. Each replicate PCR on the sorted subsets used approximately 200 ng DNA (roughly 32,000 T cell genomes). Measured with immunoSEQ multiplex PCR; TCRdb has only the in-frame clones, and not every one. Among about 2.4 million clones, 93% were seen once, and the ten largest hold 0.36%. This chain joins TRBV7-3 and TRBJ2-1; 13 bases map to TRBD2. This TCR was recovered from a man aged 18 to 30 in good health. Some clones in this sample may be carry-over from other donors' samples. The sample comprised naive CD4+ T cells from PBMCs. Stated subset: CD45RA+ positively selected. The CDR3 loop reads CASSAVLAGGPVRQFF. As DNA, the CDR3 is TGTGCCAGCAGCGCCGTACTAGCGGGAGGGCCGGTACGGCAGTTCTTC.